This T cell receptor (beta chain) was recovered during a study of shared clonotypes between healthy human individuals. Study context: Used for every donor were three CD4 naive, three CD4 memory, two CD8 naive and one CD8 memory plate. Study-wide points: Even with large depth, rarefaction showed that sorted-subset sequencing was incomplete. Clonotype sharing levels among donors were expected to vary with sequencing depth. It was the non-shared clonotypes that had lower generation probabilities than clonotypes shared by all four donors.

Germline V gene lookup returns CDR1 SGHAT and CDR2 FQNNGV. This CDR3 has 12 residues. Unmatched junction bases numbered 0, after V lost 4 bases and J lost 6 bases. Naive CD8 cells, CD45RO-negative and positively selected for CCR7, excluded terminally differentiated effector memory CD45RA+ cells. Clones were sequenced by immunoSEQ multiplex PCR, and TCRdb holds only the in-frame ones, with some missing. The data show around 2,000,000 clones, with roughly 95% seen just once and approximately 1.2% held by the top ten. With respect to this clone: Its antigen is unidentified.

The TCR comes from a man between 18 and 29 years old in good health. The genes are TRBV11-2 and TRBJ2-7, with 10 positions matching TRBD1. The source material was naive CD8+ T cells sorted from blood. The CDR3 DNA is TGTGCCAGCAGCTGGGACAGGGGCGAGCAGTACTTC. This translates into CASSWDRGEQYF.